This T cell receptor (beta chain) is drawn from a study of technical replicates of blood from a handful of donors. CDR1 SGHVS and CDR2 FQNEAQ come from the germline V gene. V lost 5 bases to trimming and J lost 4 bases; unmatched junction nucleotides: 9. The CDR3 has 15 amino acids. Using immunoSEQ multiplex PCR, the repertoire was profiled, and TCRdb retains in-frame clones only, with some absent. Among some 75,000 clones listed, 90% to 97% were seen once. This chain joins TRBV7-8 and TRBJ2-3; 7 nucleotides align to TRBD2. The sample was T cells isolated from PBMCs. The source is a human donor in good health. This CDR3 is CASSLGTTEADTQYF. In DNA form, the CDR3 reads TGTGCCAGCAGCCTCGGGACTACGGAGGCAGATACGCAGTATTTT.